The 18 T cell receptor beta chains listed next were all sequenced from one sample in a study of beta chain features in type 1 diabetes. No cognate antigen is known for these TCRs. Study-wide results and caveats: There was a moderate but significant shortening of TCRB CDR3s in all four CD4+ subsets of Type 1 diabetes patients.

The whole isolated RNA underwent reverse transcription, so sequencing captured expressed TCRB transcripts. The table came from immunoSEQ multiplex PCR; TCRdb's copy has only in-frame clones and leaves some out. This table holds around 140,000 clones, 7% to 10% found once. Sample: central memory CD4+ T cells from blood. These receptors came from a man in his thirties or forties with type 1 diabetes.

This clone turned up a few times. The identical CDR3 is also encoded by other nucleotide sequences in the sample. V gene TRBV5-4 combines with J gene TRBJ2-1; 8 bases agree with TRBD2. The J segment lost 7 bases and the V segment lost 2 bases, leaving 2 bases of the junction unmatched. Germline V gene data show CDR1 as SGHNT and CDR2 as YYREEE (reference sequence). This CDR3 region has 13 residues. The CDR3 DNA reads TGTGCCAGCAGCTTACGGGGGGGTAATGAGCAGTTCTTC. Translating gives CASSLRGGNEQFF.

This clone was counted once. The gene calls are TRBV6-5 and TRBJ2-7; possible D gene TRBD1, 6 bases. Germline V gives CDR1 MNHEY, CDR2 SVGAGI. This CDR3 is 13 amino acids long. Trimming removed 6 bases from V and 2 bases from J, with 11 bases in between. CDR3 coding DNA: TGTGCCAGCAGCACACAGGGTCCCTACGAGCAGTACTTC. The encoded protein is CASSTQGPYEQYF.

This chain uses TRBV5-1 with TRBJ1-2, with TRBD1 matching 11 bases. The CDR3 has 13 residues. The germline V gene has CDR1 SGHRS and CDR2 YFSETQ. V gave up 6 bases and J gave up 8 bases; unmatched junction bases: 6. The CDR3 DNA reads TGCGCCAGCACCCCCGGGACAGGGGGAGGCTACACCTTC. This encodes CASTPGTGGGYTF.

The chain couples TRBV10-3 to TRBJ2-7, with 9 bases lining up with TRBD1. The CDR3 has 15 residues. V lost 2 bases to trimming and J lost 3 bases; unmatched junction nucleotides: 5. The germline V gene encodes CDR1 ENHRY and CDR2 SYGVKD. CDR3 DNA sequence: TGTGCCATCAGTGAGGGACAGGGGAAGGTCTACGAGCAGTACTTC. Translating gives CAISEGQGKVYEQYF.

This clone was seen a handful of times. The chain carries TRBV11-3 and TRBJ2-5, with 13 bases matching TRBD2. CDR1 and CDR2 (germline): SGHNT, YENEEA. V was clipped by 5 bases and J by 5 bases; unmatched bases: 8. The CDR3 spans 16 residues. The CDR3 region is CASSHGTSGVWETQYF. As DNA, the CDR3 is TGTGCCAGCAGCCATGGGACTAGCGGGGTTTGGGAGACCCAGTACTTC.

The chain recombines TRBV4-1 with TRBJ2-7; the D gene is possibly TRBD2 (5 bases). Trimming shortened V by 0 bases and J by 5 bases, and 14 bases separated the two germline ends. The germline V gene has CDR1 MGHRA and CDR2 YSYEKL. This CDR3 is built from 15 residues. The DNA for the CDR3 is TGCGCCAGCAGCCAAGAGTGGAGGTATCGGGACGAGCAGTACTTC. This sequence encodes CASSQEWRYRDEQYF.

The table lists this clone with a few counts. This chain links TRBV4-3 with TRBJ1-2; the D gene is possibly TRBD1 (5 bases). V shed 4 bases and J shed 2 bases, with 14 bases lying between them. This CDR3 has 15 residues. Looked up from germline, CDR1 is LGHNA and CDR2 is YSLEER. The CDR3 DNA reads as TGCGCCAGCAGCCGTGATTCAAAGGGGAACTATGGCTACACCTTC. Translating it yields CASSRDSKGNYGYTF.

A few counts support this clone. The rearrangement uses TRBV5-6 and TRBJ1-2, with 8 bases that match TRBD1. J lost 8 bases, V lost 2 bases, and 17 bases had no gene match. This CDR3 comprises 17 residues. The germline gives CDR1 SGHDT, CDR2 YYEEEE. In nucleotides, the CDR3 is TGTGCCAGCAGCTTCGAATCGGGACAGGTTTTCGCGGGAGGCTACACCTTC. Translated: CASSFESGQVFAGGYTF.

This clone was observed at least ten times. The CDR3 nucleotides are TGTGCCTGGAGACTAGCGGGGGGCTCCTACAATGAGCAGTTCTTC. It is translated as CAWRLAGGSYNEQFF. V usage is TRBV30 and J usage is TRBJ2-1; 12 bases fit TRBD2. V shed 3 bases, J shed 0 bases, and the junction held 0 bases outside the gene matches. The CDR3 contains 15 residues. The V gene's germline CDR1 is GTSNPN and CDR2 SVGIG (reference sequence).

The chain links TRBV29-1 to TRBJ2-3, with D perhaps TRBD1 (7 bases). The CDR3 is 15 residues long. Germline CDR1 is SQVTM and CDR2 is ANQGSEA. Trimming stripped 4 bases from V and 2 bases from J, with 16 bases between. The CDR3 DNA follows: TGCAGCGTTGCTTTGACAGGGACTTCCACAGATACGCAGTATTTT. It translates to CSVALTGTSTDTQYF.

This chain uses TRBV7-2 with TRBJ1-4, with D perhaps matching TRBD1 (5 bases). There are 12 residues in the CDR3. Trimming shortened V by 6 bases and J by 7 bases, and 9 bases separated the two germline ends. Germline V CDR1 and CDR2: SGHTA, FQGNSA. CDR3 DNA: TGTGCCAGCAGTATCCAGGGTGAAAAACTGTTTTTT. It is translated as CASSIQGEKLFF.

There are a few counts of this clone. The gene calls are TRBV2 and TRBJ1-1; a possible D gene is TRBD1 (5 bases). The CDR3 covers 16 residues. In germline, CDR1 is SNHLY, CDR2 FYNNEI. Trimming cost V 7 bases and J 6 bases, with 24 bases left between them. CDR3 DNA sequence: TGTGCCAGCACGCCTCAGGCCCCAGGGCTGGGGTCTGAAGCTTTCTTT. Translating gives CASTPQAPGLGSEAFF.

This clone was seen a handful of times. The V call is TRBV6-5, the J call TRBJ1-4; the D is unclear. The CDR3 runs to 13 residues. The germline V gene encodes CDR1 MNHEY and CDR2 SVGAGI. The germline V and J ends were trimmed by 8 bases and 5 bases, with 12 bases remaining between them. The CDR3 loop reads CASRRAGNEKLFF. CDR3 in DNA: TGTGCCAGCCGGAGGGCTGGGAATGAAAAACTGTTTTTT.

The chain combines TRBV6-1 with TRBJ2-1; 12 bases agree with TRBD2. Germline loops: CDR1 MNHNS, CDR2 SASEGT. V was clipped by 6 bases and J by 7 bases; unmatched bases: 4. The CDR3 consists of 14 residues. The CDR3 nucleotides read TGTGCCAGCAGAACCGGACTAGCGGGAAATGAGCAGTTCTTC. It is translated as CASRTGLAGNEQFF.

The chain recombines TRBV5-1 with TRBJ2-7, with D tentatively TRBD1 (6 bases). Trimming stripped 4 bases from V and 5 bases from J, with 19 bases between. Germline CDR1 reads SGHRS; CDR2 reads YFSETQ. CDR3 length: 15 amino acids. CDR3 loop: CASSPQGWFSNEQYF. CDR3 coding DNA: TGCGCCAGCAGCCCACAGGGTTGGTTTAGTAACGAGCAGTACTTC. The entire variable domain, with the rest obtained from reference TRBV5-1 and TRBJ2-7, is as follows: KAGVTQTPRYLIKTRGQQVTLSCSPISGHRSVSWYQQTPGQGLQFLFEYFSETQRNKGNFPGRFSGRQFSNSRSEMNVSTLELGDSALYLCASSPQGWFSNEQYFGPGTRLTVT.

This clone has just a few counts. V is TRBV13 and J is TRBJ1-5; D ambiguous. The CDR3 covers 14 residues. Germline loops: CDR1 PRHDT, CDR2 FYEKMQ (reference sequence). V was pared by 5 bases and J by 7 bases, with 15 bases between. The CDR3 DNA reads TGTGCCAGCAGCCGTGGAGGTTCGGGGCAGCCCCAGCATTTT. This gives the protein CASSRGGSGQPQHF. The variable domain in full, completed from reference TRBV13 and TRBJ1-5, reads AAGVIQSPRHLIKEKRETATLKCYPIPRHDTVYWYQQGPGQDPQFLISFYEKMQSDKGSIPDRFSAQQFSDYHSELNMSSLELGDSALYFCASSRGGSGQPQHFGDGTRLSIL.

In its sample, this clone was seen many times. The chain has TRBV11-2 and TRBJ2-7; 9 bases are shared with TRBD2. Germline V gene lookup returns CDR1 SGHAT and CDR2 FQNNGV. Unmatched junction bases numbered 8, after V lost 5 bases and J lost 3 bases. This CDR3 has 15 residues. In DNA, the CDR3 is TGTGCCAGCAGCCCAAGACGGCGGGGGGGCTACGAGCAGTACTTC. This sequence encodes CASSPRRRGGYEQYF.

The V gene is TRBV5-6, the J gene TRBJ2-7, with D possibly being TRBD1 (5 bases). The germline CDR1 and CDR2 sequences are SGHDT and YYEEEE. The CDR3 is 15 residues long. Trimming removed 4 bases from V and 6 bases from J, with 20 bases in between. The CDR3 loop reads CASSGTVRQRPEQYF. CDR3 nucleotides: TGTGCCAGCAGCGGAACGGTTAGACAGAGGCCCGAGCAGTACTTC.